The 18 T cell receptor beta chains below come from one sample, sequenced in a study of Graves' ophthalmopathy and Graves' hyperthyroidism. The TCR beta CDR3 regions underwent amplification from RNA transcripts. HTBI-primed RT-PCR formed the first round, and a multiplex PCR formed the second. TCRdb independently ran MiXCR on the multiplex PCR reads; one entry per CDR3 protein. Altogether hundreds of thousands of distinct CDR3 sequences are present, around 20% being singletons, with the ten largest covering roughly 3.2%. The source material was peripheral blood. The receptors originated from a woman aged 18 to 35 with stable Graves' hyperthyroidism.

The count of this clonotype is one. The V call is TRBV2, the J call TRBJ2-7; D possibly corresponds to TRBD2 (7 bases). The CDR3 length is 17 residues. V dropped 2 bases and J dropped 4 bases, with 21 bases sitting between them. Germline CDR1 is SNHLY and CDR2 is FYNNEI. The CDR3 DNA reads TGTGCCAGCAGTGAAAGGCCGTGGGGGGGCTTACTTTACGAGCAGTACTTC. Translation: CASSERPWGGLLYEQYF.

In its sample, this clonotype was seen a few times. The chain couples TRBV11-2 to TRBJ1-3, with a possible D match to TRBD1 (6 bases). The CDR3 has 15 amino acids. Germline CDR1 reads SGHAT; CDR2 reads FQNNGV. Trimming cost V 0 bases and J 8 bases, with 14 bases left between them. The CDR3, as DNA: TGTGCCAGCAGCTTAGATATACCAGGGGCGGACACCATATATTTT. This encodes CASSLDIPGADTIYF.

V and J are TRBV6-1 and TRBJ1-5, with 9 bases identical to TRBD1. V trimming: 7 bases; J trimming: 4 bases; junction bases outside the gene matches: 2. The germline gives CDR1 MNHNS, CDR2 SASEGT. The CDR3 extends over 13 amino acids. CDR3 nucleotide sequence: TGTGCCAGCATGACAGGGGGGAATCAGCCCCAGCATTTT. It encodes CASMTGGNQPQHF.

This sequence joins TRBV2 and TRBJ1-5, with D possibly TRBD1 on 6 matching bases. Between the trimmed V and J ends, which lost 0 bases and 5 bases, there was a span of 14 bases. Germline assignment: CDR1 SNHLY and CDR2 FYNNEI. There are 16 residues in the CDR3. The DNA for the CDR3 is TGTGCCAGCAGTGAAGCAAAACAGGGTGGCGATCAGCCCCAGCATTTT. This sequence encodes CASSEAKQGGDQPQHF.

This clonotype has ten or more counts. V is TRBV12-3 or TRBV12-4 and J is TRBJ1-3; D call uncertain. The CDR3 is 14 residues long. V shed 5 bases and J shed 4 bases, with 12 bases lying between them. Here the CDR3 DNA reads TGTGCCAGCAGTGCCCAAAGGAGCGGAAACACCATATATTTT. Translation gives CASSAQRSGNTIYF.

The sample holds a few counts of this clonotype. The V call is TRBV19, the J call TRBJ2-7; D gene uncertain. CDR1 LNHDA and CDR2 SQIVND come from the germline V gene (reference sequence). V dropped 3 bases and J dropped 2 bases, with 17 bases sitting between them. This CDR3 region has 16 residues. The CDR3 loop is CASSISIWARPYEQYF. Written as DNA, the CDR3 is TGTGCCAGTAGTATCTCGATATGGGCCCGCCCCTACGAGCAGTACTTC.

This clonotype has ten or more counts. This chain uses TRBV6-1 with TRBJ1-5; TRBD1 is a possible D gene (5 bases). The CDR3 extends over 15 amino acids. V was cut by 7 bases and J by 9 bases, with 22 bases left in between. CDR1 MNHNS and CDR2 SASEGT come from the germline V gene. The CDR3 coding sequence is TGTGCCAGCACCAGATCTAGACAGAGCCTGGGGCCCCAGCATTTT. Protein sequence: CASTRSRQSLGPQHF.

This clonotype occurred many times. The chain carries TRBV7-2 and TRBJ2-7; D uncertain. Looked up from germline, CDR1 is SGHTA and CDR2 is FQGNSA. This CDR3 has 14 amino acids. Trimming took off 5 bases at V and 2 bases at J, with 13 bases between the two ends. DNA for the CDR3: TGTGCCAGCAGCAGATACGAGACCACCTACGAGCAGTACTTC. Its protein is CASSRYETTYEQYF.

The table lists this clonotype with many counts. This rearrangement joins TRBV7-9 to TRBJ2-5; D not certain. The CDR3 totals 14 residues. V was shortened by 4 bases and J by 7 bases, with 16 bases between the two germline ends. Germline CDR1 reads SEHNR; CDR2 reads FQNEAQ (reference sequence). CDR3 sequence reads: CASSSRTAVGTQYF. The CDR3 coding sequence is TGTGCCAGCAGCTCGAGGACGGCCGTCGGGACCCAGTACTTC. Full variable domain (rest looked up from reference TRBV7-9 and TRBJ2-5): DTGVSQNPRHKITKRGQNVTFRCDPISEHNRLYWYRQTLGQGPEFLTYFQNEAQLEKSRLLSDRFSAERPKGSFSTLEIQRTEQGDSAMYLCASSSRTAVGTQYFGPGTRLLVL.

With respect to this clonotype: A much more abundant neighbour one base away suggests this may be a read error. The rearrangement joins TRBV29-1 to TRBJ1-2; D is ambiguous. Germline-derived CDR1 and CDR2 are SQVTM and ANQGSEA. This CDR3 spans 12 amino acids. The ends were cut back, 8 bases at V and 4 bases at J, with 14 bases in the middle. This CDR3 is CSLVGETYGYTF. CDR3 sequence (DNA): TGCAGCCTTGTTGGGGAGACCTATGGCTACACCTTC.

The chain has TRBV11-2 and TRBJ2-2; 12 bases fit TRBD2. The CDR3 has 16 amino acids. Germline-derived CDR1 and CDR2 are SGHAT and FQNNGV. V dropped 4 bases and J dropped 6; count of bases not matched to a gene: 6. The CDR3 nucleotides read TGTGCCAGCAGCTCATCTAGCGGGAGGGCCGCCGGGGAGCTGTTTTTT. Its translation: CASSSSSGRAAGELFF.

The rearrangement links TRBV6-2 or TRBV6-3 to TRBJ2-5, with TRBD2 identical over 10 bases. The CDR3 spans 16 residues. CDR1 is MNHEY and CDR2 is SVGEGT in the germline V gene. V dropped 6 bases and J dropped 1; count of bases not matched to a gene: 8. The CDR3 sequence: CASRFQLAGIQETQYF. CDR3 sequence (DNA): TGTGCCAGCAGGTTTCAACTAGCGGGGATCCAAGAGACCCAGTACTTC.

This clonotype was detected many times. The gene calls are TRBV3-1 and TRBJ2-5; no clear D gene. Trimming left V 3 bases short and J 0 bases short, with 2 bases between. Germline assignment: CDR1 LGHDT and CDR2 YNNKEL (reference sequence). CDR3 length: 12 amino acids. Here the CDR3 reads CASSQNQETQYF. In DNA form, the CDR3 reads TGTGCCAGCAGCCAGAACCAAGAGACCCAGTACTTC.

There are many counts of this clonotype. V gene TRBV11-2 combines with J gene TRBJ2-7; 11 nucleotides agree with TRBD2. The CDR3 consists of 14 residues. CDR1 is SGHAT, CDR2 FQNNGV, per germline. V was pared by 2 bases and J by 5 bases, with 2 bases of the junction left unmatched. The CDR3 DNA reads TGTGCCAGCAGCTTAACTAGCGGGAGAAACGAGCAGTACTTC. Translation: CASSLTSGRNEQYF.

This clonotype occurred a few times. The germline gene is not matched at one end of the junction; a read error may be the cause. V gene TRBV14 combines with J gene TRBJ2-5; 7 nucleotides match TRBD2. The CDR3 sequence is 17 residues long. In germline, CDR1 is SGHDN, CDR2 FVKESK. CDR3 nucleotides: TGTGCCAGCAGCCAAGGGTACGGGAGGACGGTACAAGAGACTCAGTACTTC. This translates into CASSQGYGRTVQETQYF. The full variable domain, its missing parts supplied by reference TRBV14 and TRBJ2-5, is EAGVTQFPSHSVIEKGQTVTLRCDPISGHDNLYWYRRVMGKEIKFLLHFVKESKQDESGMPNNRFLAERTGGTYSTLKVQPAELEDSGVYFCASSQGYGRTVQETQYFGPGTRLLVL.

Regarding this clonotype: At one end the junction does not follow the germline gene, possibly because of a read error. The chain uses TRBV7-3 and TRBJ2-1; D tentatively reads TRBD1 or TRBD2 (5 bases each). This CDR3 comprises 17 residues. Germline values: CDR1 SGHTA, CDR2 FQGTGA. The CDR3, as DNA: TGTGCCAGCAGCCCACACTCAACGGGGCTCGCGCCCAATGAGAAGTTCTTC. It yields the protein CASSPHSTGLAPNEKFF.

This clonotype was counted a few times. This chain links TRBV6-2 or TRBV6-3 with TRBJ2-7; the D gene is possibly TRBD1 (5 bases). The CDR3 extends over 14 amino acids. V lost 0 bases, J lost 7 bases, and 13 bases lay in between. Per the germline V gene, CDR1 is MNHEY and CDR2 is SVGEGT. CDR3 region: CASSYSGVNREQYF. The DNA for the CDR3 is TGTGCCAGCAGTTACTCAGGGGTCAATCGGGAGCAGTACTTC.

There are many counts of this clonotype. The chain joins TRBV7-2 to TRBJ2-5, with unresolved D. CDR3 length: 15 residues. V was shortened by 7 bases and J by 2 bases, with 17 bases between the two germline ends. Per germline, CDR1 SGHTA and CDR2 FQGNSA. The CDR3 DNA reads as TGTGCCAGCAACCGTGCCTTGGGGAAACAAGAGACCCAGTACTTC. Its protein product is CASNRALGKQETQYF.